This TCR beta chain emerged from a study of blood T cells in healthy people across ages. Individuals who donated were healthy Caucasians from Russia aged about 6 to 100. Whole-study results and caveats: For the donors, CMV status was unknown and possibly confounded expanded clonotype changes.

Sample-barcoded 5' priming and a J-beta primer mix drove a second PCR of about 7 to 11 cycles. A template-switch adaptor with 12 random nucleotides tagged each cDNA molecule. In TCRdb, the 5' RACE reads were re-called with MiXCR into one record per CDR3 protein. The data hold 1.5 million to 2 million distinct CDR3 sequences, with approximately 50% observed a single time. In regard to this clonotype: Its antigen is as yet unknown.

The CDR3 has 14 residues. The ends were cut back, 5 bases at V and 10 bases at J, with 18 bases in the middle. CDR1 is SGHTA and CDR2 is FQGNSA in the germline V gene. The source material was blood. This receptor was taken from a middle-aged woman in good health. The chain carries TRBV7-2 and TRBJ2-4; D is perhaps TRBD1 (7 bases). The CDR3 DNA reads TGTGCCAGCAGCGCCCTGACAGGGAGCGGGATTCAGTACTTC. Amino acid sequence: CASSALTGSGIQYF.